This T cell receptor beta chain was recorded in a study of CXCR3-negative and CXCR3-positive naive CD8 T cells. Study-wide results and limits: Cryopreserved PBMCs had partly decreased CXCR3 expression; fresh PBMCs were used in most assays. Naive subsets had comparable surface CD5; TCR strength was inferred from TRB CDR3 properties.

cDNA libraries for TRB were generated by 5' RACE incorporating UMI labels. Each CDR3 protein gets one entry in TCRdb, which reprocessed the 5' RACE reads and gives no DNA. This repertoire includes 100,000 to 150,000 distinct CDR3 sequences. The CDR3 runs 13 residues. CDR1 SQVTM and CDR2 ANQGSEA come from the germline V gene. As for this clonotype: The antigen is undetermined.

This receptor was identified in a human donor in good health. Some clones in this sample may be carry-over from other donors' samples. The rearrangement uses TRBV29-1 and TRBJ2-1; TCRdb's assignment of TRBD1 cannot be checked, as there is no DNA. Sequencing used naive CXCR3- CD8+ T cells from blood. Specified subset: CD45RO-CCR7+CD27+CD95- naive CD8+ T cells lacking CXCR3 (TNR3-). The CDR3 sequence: CSVFTGSYNEQFF.